This T cell receptor beta chain was documented in a study of circulating CD8 cells and anti-PD-1 response in melanoma. Relative to its sample, this clonotype is large. Each library started from roughly 15 ng of total RNA using the QIAseq Immune Repertoire TCR panel. TCRdb redid the calling of the reads with MiXCR, one entry per CDR3 protein. The table includes about 540 distinct CDR3 sequences, 10% detected once. The V segment lost 7 bases and the J segment 6 bases; nucleotides outside the gene matches: 4. Germline CDR1 is MNHEY and CDR2 is SMNVEV (reference sequence). This CDR3 spans 13 amino acids. Sorting of live CD3+CD8+TCRalphabeta+ cells by PD-1 and/or TIGIT gave four subsets.

The V call is TRBV27, the J call TRBJ1-2; 11 bases align to TRBD1. The sequenced sample was CD8+ T cells from PBMCs, obtained at baseline or after one month of anti-PD-1 therapy (not recorded which). The clonotype was recovered from a human donor with melanoma. The CDR3 protein is CASTKDRGHGYTF. In DNA, the CDR3 is TGTGCCAGCACCAAGGACAGGGGGCATGGCTACACCTTC.